Following are 13 T cell receptor beta chains from one sample sequenced in a study of vaccination effects on CD4 cells after COVID-19. Profiled with immunoSEQ multiplex PCR; TCRdb holds only in-frame clones, not every one. In the table there are tens of thousands of clones, roughly 79% of which are singletons. With the ViraFEST assay, the study expanded antigen-specific CD4+ T cells using viral peptide pools, then sequenced them. Isolating CD4+ T cells followed more than eight days of culture. Vaccine recipients lacked prior SARS-CoV-2 infection and had negative nucleocapsid antibodies. Their antigens remain unidentified. The material was CD4+ T cells from PBMCs cultured with HCoV-NL63 spike peptides, obtained before COVID-19 vaccination. The receptors here all came from a human donor who received a COVID-19 vaccine.

The rearrangement uses TRBV5-1 and TRBJ2-7; 8 positions match TRBD1. V shed 1 base, J shed 7 bases, and the junction held 10 bases outside the gene matches. The germline CDR1 and CDR2 sequences are SGHRS and YFSETQ. This CDR3 has 15 residues. The CDR3 protein is CASSLNAGGLTEQYV. CDR3 coding DNA: TGCGCCAGCAGCTTGAACGCAGGGGGCCTGACTGAGCAGTACGTC.

This chain joins TRBV19 and TRBJ2-2; D not certain. Germline assignment: CDR1 LNHDA and CDR2 SQIVND (reference sequence). The CDR3 runs 15 residues. V lost 6 bases and J 2 bases, leaving 13 bases between the germline ends. This CDR3 reads CASRAGRLNTGELFF. Here the CDR3 DNA reads TGTGCCAGTAGGGCCGGAAGACTTAACACCGGGGAGCTGTTTTTT.

This chain joins TRBV7-3 and TRBJ1-1; D gene ambiguous. Germline V gene data show CDR1 as SGHTA and CDR2 as FQGTGA. V lost 1 base and J lost 2, with 8 bases in between. The CDR3 extends over 14 amino acids. CDR3 DNA: TGTGCCAGCAGCTTAAACACAGATAACACTGAAGCTTTCTTT. It codes for CASSLNTDNTEAFF.

The CDR3 reads CASSEGSNQPQHF. The DNA for the CDR3 is TGTGCCAGCAGTGAGGGTAGCAATCAGCCCCAGCATTTT. This chain links TRBV6-4 with TRBJ1-5; D gene unclear. Germline V gene data show CDR1 as MRHNA and CDR2 as SNTAGT. Between the trimmed V and J ends, which lost 3 bases and 0 bases, there was a span of 3 bases. The CDR3 extends over 13 amino acids.

This clone was detected only a few times. The chain employs TRBV6-5 and TRBJ1-1; no clear D gene. V shed 5 bases and J shed 7 bases, with 8 bases lying between them. Looked up from germline, CDR1 is MNHEY and CDR2 is SVGAGI. The CDR3 consists of 11 residues. DNA of the CDR3: TGTGCCAGCAGTAGGCAGGTTGAAGCTTTCTTT. Its protein product is CASSRQVEAFF.

This chain joins TRBV7-9 and TRBJ1-4; maybe TRBD1 (5 bases). With 5 bases removed from V and 4 bases from J, the gap between germline ends came to 11 bases. CDR1 and CDR2 from the germline V gene are SEHNR and FQNEAQ (reference sequence). The CDR3 sequence is 14 residues long. This CDR3 is CASSPRQNNEKLFF. CDR3 DNA: TGTGCCAGCAGCCCTCGACAGAATAATGAAAAACTGTTTTTT.

The chain has TRBV12-3 or TRBV12-4 and TRBJ2-3; D may match TRBD1 or TRBD2 (5 bases each). V lost 10 bases and J lost 8, with 19 bases in between. The CDR3 has 13 amino acids. The CDR3 loop reads CATQFPGTGTQYF. As DNA, the CDR3 is TGTGCCACCCAATTCCCGGGGACGGGTACGCAGTATTTT.

This chain joins TRBV2 and TRBJ2-5; perhaps TRBD2 as D (8 bases). Germline V gene lookup returns CDR1 SNHLY and CDR2 FYNNEI. CDR3 size: 16 residues. Trimming pared 7 bases from V and 0 bases from J, leaving 18 bases between. The CDR3 protein is CASTRGGGRYQETQYF. The CDR3 coding sequence is TGTGCCAGCACTCGAGGGGGCGGGAGGTACCAAGAGACCCAGTACTTC.

Comment on this clone: Other DNA sequences of this sample code for an identical CDR3. J is TRBJ1-1 and V is TRBV28; 7 nucleotides agree with TRBD1. Looked up from germline, CDR1 is MDHEN and CDR2 is SYDVKM. CDR3 size: 12 residues. After removal of 2 bases from V and 8 bases from J, the junction contained 2 bases not matched to a gene. This CDR3 is CASSLLQGEAFF. The CDR3 nucleotides read TGTGCCAGCAGTTTACTACAGGGGGAAGCTTTCTTT.

V is TRBV9 and J is TRBJ1-3; D remains unclear. This CDR3 spans 14 amino acids. Germline CDR1 SGDLS, CDR2 YYNGEE. With 4 bases removed from V and 2 bases from J, the gap between germline ends came to 10 bases. This chain's CDR3 is CASSPRVPGNTIYF. The DNA of the CDR3 is TGTGCCAGCAGCCCGAGGGTCCCTGGAAACACCATATATTTT.

Only a few counts were recorded for this clone. The V gene is TRBV19, the J gene TRBJ2-3, with 10 bases lining up with TRBD2. V lost 6 bases to trimming and J lost 9 bases; unmatched junction nucleotides: 15. There are 16 residues in the CDR3. CDR1 LNHDA and CDR2 SQIVND come from the germline V gene (reference sequence). The CDR3 coding sequence is TGTGCCAGTAGCCCTAGGGGAGCGGGGGGGCGTTCAACGCAGTATTTT. Amino acid sequence: CASSPRGAGGRSTQYF.

V is TRBV12-3 or TRBV12-4 and J is TRBJ1-1, with no clear D. The CDR3 sequence is 11 residues long. Trimming stripped 1 base from V and 11 bases from J, with 8 bases between. CDR3 in DNA: TGTGCCAGCAGTTTAGAGGGAAAGGCTTTCTTT. This sequence encodes CASSLEGKAFF.

This clone was found a few times. This chain links TRBV10-2 with TRBJ2-2, with 9 bases that match TRBD2. This CDR3 spans 14 amino acids. V trimming: 8 bases; J trimming: 6 bases; junction bases outside the gene matches: 7. Germline CDR1 reads WSHSY; CDR2 reads SAAADI. The CDR3 loop reads CASAAGGAAGELFF. In nucleotides, the CDR3 is TGCGCCAGCGCAGCGGGGGGCGCAGCCGGGGAGCTGTTTTTT.